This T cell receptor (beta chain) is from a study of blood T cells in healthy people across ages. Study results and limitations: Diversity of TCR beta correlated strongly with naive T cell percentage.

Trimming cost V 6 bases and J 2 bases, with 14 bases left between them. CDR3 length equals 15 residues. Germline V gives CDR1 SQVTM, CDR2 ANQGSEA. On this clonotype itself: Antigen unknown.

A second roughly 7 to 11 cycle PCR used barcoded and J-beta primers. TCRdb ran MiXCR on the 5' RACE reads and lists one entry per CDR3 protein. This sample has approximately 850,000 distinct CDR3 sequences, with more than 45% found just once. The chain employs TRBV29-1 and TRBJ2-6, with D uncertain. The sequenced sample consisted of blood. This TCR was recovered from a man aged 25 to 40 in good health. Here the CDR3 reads CSVIGPTPGANVLTF. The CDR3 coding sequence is TGCAGCGTCATCGGTCCGACCCCTGGGGCCAACGTCCTGACTTTC.